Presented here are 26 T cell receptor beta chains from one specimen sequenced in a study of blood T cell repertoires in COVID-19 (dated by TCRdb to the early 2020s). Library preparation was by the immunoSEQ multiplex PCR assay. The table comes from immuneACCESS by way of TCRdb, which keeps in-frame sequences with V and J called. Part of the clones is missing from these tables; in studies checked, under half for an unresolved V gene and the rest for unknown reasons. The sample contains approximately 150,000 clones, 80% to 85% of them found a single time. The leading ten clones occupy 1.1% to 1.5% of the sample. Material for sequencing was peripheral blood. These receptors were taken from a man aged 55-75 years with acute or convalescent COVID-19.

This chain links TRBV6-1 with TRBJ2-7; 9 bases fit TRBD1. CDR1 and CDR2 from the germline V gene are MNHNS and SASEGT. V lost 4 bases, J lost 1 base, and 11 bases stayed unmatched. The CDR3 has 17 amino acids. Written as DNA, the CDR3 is TGTGCCAGCAGTGGCTCTTCCGGGACAGGGCATTCCTACGAGCAGTACTTC. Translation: CASSGSSGTGHSYEQYF.

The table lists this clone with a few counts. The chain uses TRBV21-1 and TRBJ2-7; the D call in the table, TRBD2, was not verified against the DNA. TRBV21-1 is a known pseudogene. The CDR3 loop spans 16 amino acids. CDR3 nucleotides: TGTGCCAGCAGCAAAGGAGGTCGAGCGGACCCCTACGAGCAGTACTTC. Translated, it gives CASSKGGRADPYEQYF.

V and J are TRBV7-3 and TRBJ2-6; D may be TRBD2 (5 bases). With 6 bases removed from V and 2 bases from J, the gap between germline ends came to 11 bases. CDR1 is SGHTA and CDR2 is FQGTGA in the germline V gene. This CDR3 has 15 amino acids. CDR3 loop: CASSSVGAGANVLTF. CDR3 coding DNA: TGTGCCAGCAGTTCGGTCGGGGCTGGGGCCAACGTCCTGACTTTC.

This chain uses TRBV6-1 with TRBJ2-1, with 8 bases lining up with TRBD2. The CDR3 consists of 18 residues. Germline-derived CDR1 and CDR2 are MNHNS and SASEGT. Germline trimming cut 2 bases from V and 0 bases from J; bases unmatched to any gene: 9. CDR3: CASSENFGGAGSYNEQFF. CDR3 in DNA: TGTGCCAGCAGTGAAAACTTCGGGGGGGCCGGCTCCTACAATGAGCAGTTCTTC.

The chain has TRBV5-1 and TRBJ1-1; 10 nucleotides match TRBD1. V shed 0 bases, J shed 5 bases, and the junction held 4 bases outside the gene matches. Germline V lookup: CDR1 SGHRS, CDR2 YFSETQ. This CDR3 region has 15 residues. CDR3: CASSLGTGGETEAFF. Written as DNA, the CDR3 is TGCGCCAGCAGCTTGGGGACAGGGGGAGAGACTGAAGCTTTCTTT.

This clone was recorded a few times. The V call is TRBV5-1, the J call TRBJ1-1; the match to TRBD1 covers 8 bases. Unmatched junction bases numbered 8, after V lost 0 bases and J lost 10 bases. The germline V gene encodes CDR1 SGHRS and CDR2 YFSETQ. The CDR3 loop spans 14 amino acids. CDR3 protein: CASSLEIQGAGAFF. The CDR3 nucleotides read TGCGCCAGCAGCTTGGAGATCCAGGGGGCTGGAGCTTTCTTT.

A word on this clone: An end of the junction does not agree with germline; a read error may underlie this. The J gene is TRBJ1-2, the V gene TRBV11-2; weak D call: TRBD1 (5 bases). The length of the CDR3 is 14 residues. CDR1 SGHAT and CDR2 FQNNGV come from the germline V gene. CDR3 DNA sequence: TGTGCCAGCAGCTTAGTCGCCGACAGCCGCGCTTCTCGTTTC. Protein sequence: CASSLVADSRASRF. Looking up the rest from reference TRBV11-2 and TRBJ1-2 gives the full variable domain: EAGVAQSPRYKIIEKRQSVAFWCNPISGHATLYWYQQILGQGPKLLIQFQNNGVVDDSQLPKDRFSAERLKGVDSTLKIQPAKLEDSAVYLCASSLVADSRASRFGSGTRLTVV.

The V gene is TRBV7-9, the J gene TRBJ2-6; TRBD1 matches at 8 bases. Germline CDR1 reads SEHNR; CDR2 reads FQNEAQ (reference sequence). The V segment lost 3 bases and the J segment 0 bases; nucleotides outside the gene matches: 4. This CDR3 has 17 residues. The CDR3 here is CASSFTGGTSGANVLTF. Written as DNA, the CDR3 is TGTGCCAGCAGCTTTACAGGGGGGACCTCTGGGGCCAACGTCCTGACTTTC.

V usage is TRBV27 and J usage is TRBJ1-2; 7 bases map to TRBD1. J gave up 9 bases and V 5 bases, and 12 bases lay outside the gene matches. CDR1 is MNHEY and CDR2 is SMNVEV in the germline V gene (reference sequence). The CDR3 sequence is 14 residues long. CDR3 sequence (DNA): TGTGCCAGCAGTCCCCATGGACAGGCGAGCAGCTACACCTTC. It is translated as CASSPHGQASSYTF.

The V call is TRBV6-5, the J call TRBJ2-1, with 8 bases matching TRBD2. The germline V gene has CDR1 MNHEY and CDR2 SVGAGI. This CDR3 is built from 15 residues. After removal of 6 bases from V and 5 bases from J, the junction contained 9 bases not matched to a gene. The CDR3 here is CASRRGGGYDNEQFF. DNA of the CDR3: TGTGCCAGCAGACGGGGGGGAGGGTATGACAATGAGCAGTTCTTC.

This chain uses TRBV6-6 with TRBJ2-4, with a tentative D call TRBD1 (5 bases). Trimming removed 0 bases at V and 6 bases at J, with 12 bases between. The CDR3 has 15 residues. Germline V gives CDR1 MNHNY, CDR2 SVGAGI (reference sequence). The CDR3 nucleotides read TGTGCCAGCAGTTACTCGGGGCCACCCGGAAACATTCAGTACTTC. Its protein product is CASSYSGPPGNIQYF.

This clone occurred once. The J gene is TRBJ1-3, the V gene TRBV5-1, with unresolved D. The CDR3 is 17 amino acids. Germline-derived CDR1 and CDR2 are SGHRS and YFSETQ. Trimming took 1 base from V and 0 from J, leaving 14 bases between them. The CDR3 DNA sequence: TGCGCCAGCAGCTTGAGGTCCGGTCGGAGCTCTGGAAACACCATATATTTT. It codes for CASSLRSGRSSGNTIYF.

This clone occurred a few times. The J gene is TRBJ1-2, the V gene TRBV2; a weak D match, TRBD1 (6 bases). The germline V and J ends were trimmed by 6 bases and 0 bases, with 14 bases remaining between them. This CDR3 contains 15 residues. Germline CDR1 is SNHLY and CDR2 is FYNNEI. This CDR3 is CASRGRDTANYGYTF. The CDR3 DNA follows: TGTGCCAGCAGGGGGAGGGACACAGCTAACTATGGCTACACCTTC.

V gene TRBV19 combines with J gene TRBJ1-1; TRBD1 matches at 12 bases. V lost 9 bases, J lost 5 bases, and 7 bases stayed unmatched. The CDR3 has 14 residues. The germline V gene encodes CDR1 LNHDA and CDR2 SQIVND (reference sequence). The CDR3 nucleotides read TGTGCCAGCACCCGGGACAGGGGGCAAACTGAAGCTTTCTTT. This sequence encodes CASTRDRGQTEAFF.

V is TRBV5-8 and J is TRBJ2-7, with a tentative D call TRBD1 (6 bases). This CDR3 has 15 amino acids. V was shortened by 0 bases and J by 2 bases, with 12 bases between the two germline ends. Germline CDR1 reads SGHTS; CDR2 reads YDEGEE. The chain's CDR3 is CASSLAQGWAYEQYF. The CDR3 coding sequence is TGTGCCAGCAGCTTGGCACAGGGTTGGGCCTACGAGCAGTACTTC.

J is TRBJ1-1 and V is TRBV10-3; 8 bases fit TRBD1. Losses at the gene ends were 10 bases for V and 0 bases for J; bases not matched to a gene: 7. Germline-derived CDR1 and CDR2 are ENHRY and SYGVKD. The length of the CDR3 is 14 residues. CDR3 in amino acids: CATAGTGMNTEAFF. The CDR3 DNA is TGTGCCACCGCCGGGACAGGTATGAACACTGAAGCTTTCTTT.

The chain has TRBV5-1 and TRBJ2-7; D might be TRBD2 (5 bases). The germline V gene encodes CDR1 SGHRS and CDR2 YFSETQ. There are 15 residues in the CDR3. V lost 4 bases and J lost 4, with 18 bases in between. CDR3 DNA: TGCGCCAGCAGCCGCGACGGGAACGGAGTGTACGAGCAGTACTTC. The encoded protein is CASSRDGNGVYEQYF.

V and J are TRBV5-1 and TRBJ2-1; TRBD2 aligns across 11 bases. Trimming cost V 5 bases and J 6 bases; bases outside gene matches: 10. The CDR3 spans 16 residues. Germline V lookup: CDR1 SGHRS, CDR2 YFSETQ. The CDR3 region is CASRPTLAGGLNEQFF. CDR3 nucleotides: TGCGCCAGCAGACCTACCCTAGCGGGGGGCCTCAATGAGCAGTTCTTC.

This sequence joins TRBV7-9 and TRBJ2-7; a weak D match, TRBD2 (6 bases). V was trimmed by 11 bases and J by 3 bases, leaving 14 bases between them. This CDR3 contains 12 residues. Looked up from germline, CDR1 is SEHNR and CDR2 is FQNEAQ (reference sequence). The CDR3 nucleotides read TGTGCCGGTGGAAAGACTAGCTACGAGCAGTACTTC. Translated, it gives CAGGKTSYEQYF.

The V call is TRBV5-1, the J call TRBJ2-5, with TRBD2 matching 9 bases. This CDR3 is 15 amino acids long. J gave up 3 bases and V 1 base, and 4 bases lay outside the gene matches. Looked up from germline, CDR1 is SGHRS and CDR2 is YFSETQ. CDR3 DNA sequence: TGCGCCAGCAGCTTGTCCAGCGGGGGGAAAGAGACCCAGTACTTC. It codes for CASSLSSGGKETQYF.

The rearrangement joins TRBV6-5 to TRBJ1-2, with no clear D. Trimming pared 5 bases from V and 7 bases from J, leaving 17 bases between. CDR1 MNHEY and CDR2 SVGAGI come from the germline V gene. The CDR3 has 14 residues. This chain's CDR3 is CASSQTKLLSGYTF. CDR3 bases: TGTGCCAGCAGTCAGACAAAGCTTCTGTCTGGCTACACCTTC.

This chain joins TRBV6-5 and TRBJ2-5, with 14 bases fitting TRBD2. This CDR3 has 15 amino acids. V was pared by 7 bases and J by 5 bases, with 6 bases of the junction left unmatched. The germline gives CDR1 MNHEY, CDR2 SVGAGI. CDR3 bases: TGTGCCAGCACCCCGACTAGCGGGGGGGCTGAGACCCAGTACTTC. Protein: CASTPTSGGAETQYF.

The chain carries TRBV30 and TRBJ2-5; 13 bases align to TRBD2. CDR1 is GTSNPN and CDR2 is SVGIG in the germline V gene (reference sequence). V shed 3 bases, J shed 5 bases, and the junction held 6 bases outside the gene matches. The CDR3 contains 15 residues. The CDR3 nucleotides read TGTGCCTGGAGCGCCGGGACTAGCGGGACCGAGACCCAGTACTTC. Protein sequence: CAWSAGTSGTETQYF.

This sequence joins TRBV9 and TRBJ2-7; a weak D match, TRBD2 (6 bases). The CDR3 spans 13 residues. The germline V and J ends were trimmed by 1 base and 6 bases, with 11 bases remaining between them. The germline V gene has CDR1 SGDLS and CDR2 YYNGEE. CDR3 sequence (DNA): TGTGCCAGCAGCGTAAAGGGAGCGGGCGAGCAGTACTTC. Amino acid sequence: CASSVKGAGEQYF.

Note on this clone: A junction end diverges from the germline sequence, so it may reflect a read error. As DNA, the CDR3 is TGTGCCAGCAGTTCAGGGGACCTACCAGAGACGCAGTATTTT. Protein: CASSSGDLPETQYF. The chain couples TRBV27 to TRBJ2-3; TRBD1 might be the D (6 bases). The CDR3 consists of 14 residues. Germline loops: CDR1 MNHEY, CDR2 SMNVEV (reference sequence).

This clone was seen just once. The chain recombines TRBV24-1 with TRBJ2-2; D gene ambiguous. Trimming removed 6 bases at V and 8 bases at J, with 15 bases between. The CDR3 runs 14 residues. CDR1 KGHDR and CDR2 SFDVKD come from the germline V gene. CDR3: CATSPAQATGELFF. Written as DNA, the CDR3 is TGTGCCACCAGTCCTGCGCAGGCGACGGGGGAGCTGTTTTTT.